These T cell receptor beta chains were read from a single sample in a study of Graves' ophthalmopathy and Graves' hyperthyroidism. TCRdb re-analysed the multiplex PCR reads in MiXCR, keeping a single row per CDR3 protein. In the table there are under 200,000 distinct CDR3 sequences, 37% of which are singletons. The sample was peripheral blood. These receptors came from a woman aged 40 to 49 with Graves' ophthalmopathy. Each CDR3 is given with its conserved first and last residue. The order of the fields is J gene, V gene, clone size, D gene, CDR3 DNA, CDR3 protein. A D gene is named only where the DNA matches it firmly. Only some rows state a clone size, as once, few, many or a class for expanded clones.

j_call: TRBJ1-1; v_call: TRBV27; clone_size: -; d_call: -; cdr3_nt: TGTGCCAGCAGTTTATCCCGACAGCTTGAAGCTTTCTTT; cdr3_aa: CASSLSRQLEAFF
j_call: TRBJ2-4; v_call: TRBV28; clone_size: many; d_call: -; cdr3_nt: TGTGCCAGCAGTTTGGAGGCCAGGGTGGGGCAGTACTTC; cdr3_aa: CASSLEARVGQYF
j_call: TRBJ2-7; v_call: TRBV6-5; clone_size: few; d_call: -; cdr3_nt: TGTGCCAGCAGTTACCAGGGGAACTACGAGCAGTACTTC; cdr3_aa: CASSYQGNYEQYF
j_call: TRBJ1-6; v_call: TRBV7-2; clone_size: -; d_call: -; cdr3_nt: TGTGCCAGCAGCTTAGGAGGGACGGAGTATTCACCCCTCCACTTT; cdr3_aa: CASSLGGTEYSPLHF
j_call: TRBJ2-5; v_call: TRBV4-1; clone_size: -; d_call: -; cdr3_nt: TGCGCCAGCAGCCAAGATCTGGCCGGGGCAGAGACCCAGTACTTC; cdr3_aa: CASSQDLAGAETQYF
j_call: TRBJ2-5; v_call: TRBV28; clone_size: -; d_call: TRBD2; cdr3_nt: TGTGCCAGCAGAAGCGGGAAGTCTGAGACCCAGTACTTC; cdr3_aa: CASRSGKSETQYF
j_call: TRBJ1-1; v_call: TRBV12-3/TRBV12-4; clone_size: few; d_call: -; cdr3_nt: TGTGCCAGCAAGGAATCGAACACTGAAGCTTTCTTT; cdr3_aa: CASKESNTEAFF
j_call: TRBJ2-5; v_call: TRBV12-3/TRBV12-4; clone_size: many; d_call: -; cdr3_nt: TGTGCCAGCAGTTTCGAGGAGACCCAGTACTTC; cdr3_aa: CASSFEETQYF
j_call: TRBJ1-1; v_call: TRBV19; clone_size: many; d_call: TRBD1; cdr3_nt: TGTGCCAGTAGTCCGGGACAGGGGGCTGCTAGAACTGAAGCTTTCTTT; cdr3_aa: CASSPGQGAARTEAFF
j_call: TRBJ2-6; v_call: TRBV6-2/TRBV6-3; clone_size: many; d_call: TRBD2; cdr3_nt: TGTGCCAGCAGTTCTGCTGGGGGGGCTGGGGCCAACGTCCTGACTTTC; cdr3_aa: CASSSAGGAGANVLTF
j_call: TRBJ2-7; v_call: TRBV27; clone_size: -; d_call: TRBD1; cdr3_nt: TGTGCCAGCCGGGACAGGGTCTACGAGCAGTACTTC; cdr3_aa: CASRDRVYEQYF
j_call: TRBJ2-2; v_call: TRBV7-2; clone_size: many; d_call: -; cdr3_nt: TGTGCCAGCAGCTCCCCGGGGCCCGGGGAGCTGTTTTTT; cdr3_aa: CASSSPGPGELFF
j_call: TRBJ1-2; v_call: TRBV9; clone_size: many; d_call: TRBD1; cdr3_nt: TGTGCCAGCAGAGAGACAGGGGGAAGCTATGGCTACACCTTC; cdr3_aa: CASRETGGSYGYTF
j_call: TRBJ1-5; v_call: TRBV6-1; clone_size: -; d_call: TRBD1; cdr3_nt: TGTGCCAGCAGACAGGGGTCCACCAGAAATCAGCCCCAGCATTTT; cdr3_aa: CASRQGSTRNQPQHF
j_call: TRBJ1-5; v_call: TRBV18; clone_size: many; d_call: -; cdr3_nt: TGTGCCAGCTCACAGGGAGGTGATCAGCCCCAGCATTTT; cdr3_aa: CASSQGGDQPQHF
j_call: TRBJ2-2; v_call: TRBV10-3; clone_size: many; d_call: -; cdr3_nt: TGTGCCATCAGTGAGTTAAGTCTCCGAACAGGAACCGGGGAGCTGTTTTTT; cdr3_aa: CAISELSLRTGTGELFF
j_call: TRBJ2-7; v_call: TRBV2; clone_size: once; d_call: -; cdr3_nt: TGTGCCAGCAGTGAAGCGCTTAGCTCCTACGAGCAGTACTTC; cdr3_aa: CASSEALSSYEQYF
j_call: TRBJ2-5; v_call: TRBV6-2/TRBV6-3; clone_size: -; d_call: -; cdr3_nt: TGTGCCAGCAGTTACTCGATTGATGGCGGGGAACAAGAGACCCAGTACTTC; cdr3_aa: CASSYSIDGGEQETQYF
j_call: TRBJ1-1; v_call: TRBV5-1; clone_size: many; d_call: -; cdr3_nt: TGCGCCAGCAGACGGTACAGGCTGAACACTGAAGCTTTCTTT; cdr3_aa: CASRRYRLNTEAFF
j_call: TRBJ1-2; v_call: TRBV6-5; clone_size: many; d_call: -; cdr3_nt: TGTGCCAGCAGTTACCGGCCCCCTTATGGCTACACCTTC; cdr3_aa: CASSYRPPYGYTF
j_call: TRBJ1-6; v_call: TRBV9; clone_size: -; d_call: -; cdr3_nt: TGTGCCAGCAGCGGGGACACTCGGGGATCACCCCTCCACTTT; cdr3_aa: CASSGDTRGSPLHF
j_call: TRBJ1-1; v_call: TRBV19; clone_size: -; d_call: -; cdr3_nt: TGTGCCAGTAGTATCCTGGACACCGCTGAAGCTTTCTTT; cdr3_aa: CASSILDTAEAFF
j_call: TRBJ1-1; v_call: TRBV7-9; clone_size: -; d_call: -; cdr3_nt: TGTGCCAGCAGCCAAGCCGGGACCAACACTGAAGCTTTCTTT; cdr3_aa: CASSQAGTNTEAFF
j_call: TRBJ1-5; v_call: TRBV6-5; clone_size: many; d_call: -; cdr3_nt: TGTGCCAGCTCTAGGGGCAATCAGCCCCAGCATTTT; cdr3_aa: CASSRGNQPQHF
j_call: TRBJ2-7; v_call: TRBV6-2/TRBV6-3; clone_size: -; d_call: TRBD1; cdr3_nt: TGTGCCAGCAGTTACACCGGGACAGGGAACGAGCAGTACTTC; cdr3_aa: CASSYTGTGNEQYF
j_call: TRBJ1-5; v_call: TRBV7-2; clone_size: -; d_call: -; cdr3_nt: TGTGCCAGCAGCCCTGACCGGACTGTGGCCCAGCATTTT; cdr3_aa: CASSPDRTVAQHF
j_call: TRBJ2-5; v_call: TRBV7-2; clone_size: -; d_call: TRBD2; cdr3_nt: TGTGCCAGCAGCTTAGTACGGCTAGCGGGACAAGAGACCCAGTACTTC; cdr3_aa: CASSLVRLAGQETQYF
j_call: TRBJ1-5; v_call: TRBV6-1; clone_size: many; d_call: TRBD1; cdr3_nt: TGTGCCAGCAGACCGACAGGGGGTCAGCCCCGGCATTTT; cdr3_aa: CASRPTGGQPRHF
j_call: TRBJ1-2; v_call: TRBV29-1; clone_size: once; d_call: -; cdr3_nt: TGCAGCGTTGCGAGGGGGAGTAACTATGGCTACACCTTC; cdr3_aa: CSVARGSNYGYTF
j_call: TRBJ2-3; v_call: TRBV6-5; clone_size: many; d_call: -; cdr3_nt: TGTGCCAGCAGTTCCGGAAGGGCAGATACGCAGTATTTT; cdr3_aa: CASSSGRADTQYF
j_call: TRBJ2-2; v_call: TRBV7-2; clone_size: many; d_call: TRBD2; cdr3_nt: TGTGCCAGCAGCTTATGGCCCCTCGGTAGCGGGGCCACCGGGGAGCTGTTTTTT; cdr3_aa: CASSLWPLGSGATGELFF
j_call: TRBJ1-2; v_call: TRBV7-8; clone_size: many; d_call: TRBD1; cdr3_nt: TGTGCCAGCAGCTTAGGGGGGACAGATGGCTACACCTTC; cdr3_aa: CASSLGGTDGYTF
j_call: TRBJ2-5; v_call: TRBV6-1; clone_size: once; d_call: TRBD1; cdr3_nt: TGTGCCAGCAGTCAGGACAGGGGGGCAGAGACCCAGTACTTC; cdr3_aa: CASSQDRGAETQYF
j_call: TRBJ1-5; v_call: TRBV3-1; clone_size: many; d_call: -; cdr3_nt: TGTGCCAGCAGCCAAGATGGGGGGACCCAACAGCCCCAGCATTTT; cdr3_aa: CASSQDGGTQQPQHF
j_call: TRBJ1-2; v_call: TRBV12-3/TRBV12-4; clone_size: -; d_call: TRBD1; cdr3_nt: TGTGCCAGCAGTCAAGGGACAGGGAGAGGCTACACCTTC; cdr3_aa: CASSQGTGRGYTF
j_call: TRBJ2-7; v_call: TRBV19; clone_size: -; d_call: -; cdr3_nt: TGTGCCAGTAGTTGGAAGACCCGCCGCGGGTACGAGCAGTACTTC; cdr3_aa: CASSWKTRRGYEQYF
j_call: TRBJ2-7; v_call: TRBV19; clone_size: many; d_call: -; cdr3_nt: TGTGCCAGTGCAGTAACCGGGACCATGGGGGAGCAGTACTTC; cdr3_aa: CASAVTGTMGEQYF
j_call: TRBJ2-6; v_call: TRBV20-1; clone_size: many; d_call: TRBD2; cdr3_nt: TGCAGTGCCCGGGACTACTCCGGCTCTGGGGCCAACGTCCTGACTTTC; cdr3_aa: CSARDYSGSGANVLTF
j_call: TRBJ1-5; v_call: TRBV19; clone_size: many; d_call: -; cdr3_nt: TGTGCCAGCAACGACCCGGCAGGGTACAATCAGCCCCAGCATTTT; cdr3_aa: CASNDPAGYNQPQHF
j_call: TRBJ2-5; v_call: TRBV7-2; clone_size: -; d_call: -; cdr3_nt: TGTGCCAGCAGCCCGGGGTTTGAGACCCAGTACTTC; cdr3_aa: CASSPGFETQYF
j_call: TRBJ2-7; v_call: TRBV6-2/TRBV6-3; clone_size: -; d_call: -; cdr3_nt: TGTGCCAGCAGTTACGGGGCAGGGGAATCGGACGAGCAGTACTTC; cdr3_aa: CASSYGAGESDEQYF
j_call: TRBJ1-2; v_call: TRBV4-2; clone_size: many; d_call: -; cdr3_nt: TGTGCCAGCAGCCAAGAACAGGGTACTAGTGGCTACACCTTC; cdr3_aa: CASSQEQGTSGYTF
j_call: TRBJ1-1; v_call: TRBV5-1; clone_size: -; d_call: -; cdr3_nt: TGCGCCAGCAGCTTGGAAGGATCTGAAGCTTTCTTT; cdr3_aa: CASSLEGSEAFF